These 7 T cell receptor beta chains originate from one sample sequenced in a study of CD8+CD57+ T cells in acquired aplastic anemia. For CDR3 and TCR beta VDJ profiling, genomic DNA was the template used. From the reads, TCRdb called clonotypes with MiXCR, one entry per CDR3 protein. This sample has about 290,000 distinct CDR3 sequences, with approximately 58% found just once. Patients who underwent sequencing had shown CD8+CD57+ cell expansion by flow cytometry. The source material was sorted CD4+, CD8+, or CD8+CD57+ T cells (not recorded which) from PBMCs. The receptors derive from a human donor with aplastic anemia.

This clonotype came up many times. The CDR3 region is CASSSDRSNYGYTF. DNA of the CDR3: TGTGCCAGCAGTTCGGACCGATCTAACTATGGCTACACCTTC. The rearrangement joins TRBV6-6 to TRBJ1-2; D unresolved. Germline V gene lookup returns CDR1 MNHNY and CDR2 SVGAGI (reference sequence). V lost 4 bases and J 0 bases, leaving 9 bases between the germline ends. The length of the CDR3 is 14 residues.

The chain joins TRBV12-3 or TRBV12-4 to TRBJ2-6; D is ambiguous. The V end lost 1 base, the J end lost 7 bases, and 5 bases lay between the germline ends. CDR3 size: 13 residues. In DNA form, the CDR3 reads TGTGCCAGCAGTTTAGGAGACGCCAACGTCCTGACTTTC. Protein sequence: CASSLGDANVLTF.

This clonotype was counted ten times or more. V usage is TRBV2 and J usage is TRBJ1-4, with 8 bases lining up with TRBD1. This CDR3 contains 14 residues. The V and J ends lost 10 bases and 8 bases, in that order; junction bases with no gene match: 12. Germline V lookup: CDR1 SNHLY, CDR2 FYNNEI. CDR3 DNA sequence: TGTGCCACCATTTTAGGACAGGGAAGGGAAAAACTGTTTTTT. It translates to CATILGQGREKLFF.

This clonotype was seen many times. The CDR3 region has the DNA TGCAGTGCCAGACAGGGCTCCTACGAGCAGTACTTC. Translated, it gives CSARQGSYEQYF. The gene calls are TRBV20-1 and TRBJ2-7; 7 bases are shared with TRBD1. Germline CDR1 DFQATT, CDR2 SNEGSKA (reference sequence). CDR3 length equals 12 residues. Trimming removed 6 bases from V and 0 bases from J; junction bases left unmatched: 2.

This clonotype came up once. The CDR3 here is CASSHSGDEYNEQFF. The CDR3 bases are TGTGCCAGCAGCCATAGCGGGGATGAATACAATGAGCAGTTCTTC. The V call is TRBV7-9, the J call TRBJ2-1, with 8 bases identical to TRBD2. The CDR3 consists of 15 residues. Unmatched junction bases numbered 7, after V lost 5 bases and J lost 4 bases. The germline V gene has CDR1 SEHNR and CDR2 FQNEAQ (reference sequence).

The chain is built from TRBV20-1 and TRBJ2-3; D not resolved. V was clipped by 3 bases and J by 6 bases, with 13 bases between them. The germline V gene has CDR1 DFQATT and CDR2 SNEGSKA (reference sequence). This CDR3 has 13 amino acids. For the CDR3, the DNA is TGCAGTGCTAGCCGCCAACTACGGGATACGCAGTATTTT. As protein: CSASRQLRDTQYF.

This clonotype has a count of ten or more. The chain uses TRBV7-6 and TRBJ2-2, with D possibly being TRBD1 (6 bases). This CDR3 is 16 amino acids long. The ends were cut back, 1 base at V and 0 bases at J, with 9 bases in the middle. Germline V lookup: CDR1 SGHVS, CDR2 FNYEAQ. The CDR3 DNA is TGTGCCAGCAGCTTAGTTGGGGGCCCGAACACCGGGGAGCTGTTTTTT. The encoded protein is CASSLVGGPNTGELFF.